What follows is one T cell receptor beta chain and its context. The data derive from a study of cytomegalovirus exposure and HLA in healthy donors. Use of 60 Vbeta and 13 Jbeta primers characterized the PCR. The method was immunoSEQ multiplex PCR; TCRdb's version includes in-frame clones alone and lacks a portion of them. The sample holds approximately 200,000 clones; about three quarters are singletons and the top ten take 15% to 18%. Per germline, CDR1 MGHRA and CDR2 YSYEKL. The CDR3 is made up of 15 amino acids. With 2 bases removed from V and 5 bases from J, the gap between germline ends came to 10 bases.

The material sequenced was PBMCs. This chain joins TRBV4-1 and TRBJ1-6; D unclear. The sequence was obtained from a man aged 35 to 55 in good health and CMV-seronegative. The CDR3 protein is CASSQKRHDNSPLHF. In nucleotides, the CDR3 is TGCGCCAGCAGCCAAAAGAGACACGATAATTCACCCCTCCACTTT.